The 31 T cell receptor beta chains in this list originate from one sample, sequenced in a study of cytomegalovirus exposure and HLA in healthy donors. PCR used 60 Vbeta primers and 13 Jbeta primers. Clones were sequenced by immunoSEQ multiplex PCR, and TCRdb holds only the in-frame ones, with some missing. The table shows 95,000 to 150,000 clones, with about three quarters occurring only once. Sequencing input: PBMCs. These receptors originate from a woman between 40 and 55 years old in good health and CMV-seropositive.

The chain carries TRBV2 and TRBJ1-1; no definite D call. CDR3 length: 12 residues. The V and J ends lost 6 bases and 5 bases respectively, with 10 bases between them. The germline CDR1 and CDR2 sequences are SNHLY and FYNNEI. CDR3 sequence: CASSPSGTEAFF. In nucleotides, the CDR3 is TGTGCCAGCAGCCCTTCGGGTACTGAAGCTTTCTTT.

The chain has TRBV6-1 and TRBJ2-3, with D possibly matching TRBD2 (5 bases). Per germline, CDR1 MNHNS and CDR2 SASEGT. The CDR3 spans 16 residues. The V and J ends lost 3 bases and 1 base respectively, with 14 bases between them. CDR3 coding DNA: TGTGCCAGCAGTGACGGAGGACGTCTTGGCACAGATACGCAGTATTTT. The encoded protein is CASSDGGRLGTDTQYF.

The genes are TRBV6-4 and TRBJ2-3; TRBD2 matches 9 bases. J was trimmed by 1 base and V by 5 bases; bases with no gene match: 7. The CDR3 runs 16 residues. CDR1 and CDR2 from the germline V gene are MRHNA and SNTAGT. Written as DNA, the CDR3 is TGTGCCAGCAGTCCAAGCGGGAGGCCCGGCACAGATACGCAGTATTTT. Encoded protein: CASSPSGRPGTDTQYF.

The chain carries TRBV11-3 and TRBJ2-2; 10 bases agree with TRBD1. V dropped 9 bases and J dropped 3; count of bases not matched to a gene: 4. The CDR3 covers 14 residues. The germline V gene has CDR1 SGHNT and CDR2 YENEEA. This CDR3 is CASRTGGDTGELFF. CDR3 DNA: TGTGCCAGTCGGACAGGGGGGGACACCGGGGAGCTGTTTTTT.

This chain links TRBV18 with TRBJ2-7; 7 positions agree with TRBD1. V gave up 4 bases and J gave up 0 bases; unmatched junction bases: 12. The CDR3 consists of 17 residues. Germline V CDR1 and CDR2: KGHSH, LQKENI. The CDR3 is CASSLVRARQGSYEQYF. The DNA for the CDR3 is TGTGCCAGCTCACTCGTTAGGGCTCGACAGGGCTCCTACGAGCAGTACTTC. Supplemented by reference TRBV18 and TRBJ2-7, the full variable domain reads NAGVMQNPRHLVRRRGQEARLRCSPMKGHSHVYWYRQLPEEGLKFMVYLQKENIIDESGMPKERFSAEFPKEGPSILRIQQVVRGDSAAYFCASSLVRARQGSYEQYFGPGTRLTVT.

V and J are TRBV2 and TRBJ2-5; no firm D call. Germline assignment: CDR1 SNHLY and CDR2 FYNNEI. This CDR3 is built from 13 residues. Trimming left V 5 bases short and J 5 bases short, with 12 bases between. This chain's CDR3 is CASSYGTTETQYF. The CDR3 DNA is TGTGCCAGCAGTTATGGAACTACCGAGACCCAGTACTTC.

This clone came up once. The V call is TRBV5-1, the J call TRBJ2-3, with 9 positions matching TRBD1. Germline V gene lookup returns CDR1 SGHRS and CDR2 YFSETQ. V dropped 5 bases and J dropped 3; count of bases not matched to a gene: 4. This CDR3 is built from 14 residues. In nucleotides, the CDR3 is TGCGCCAGCAGGCGACAGGGGGAGACAGATACGCAGTATTTT. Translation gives CASRRQGETDTQYF.

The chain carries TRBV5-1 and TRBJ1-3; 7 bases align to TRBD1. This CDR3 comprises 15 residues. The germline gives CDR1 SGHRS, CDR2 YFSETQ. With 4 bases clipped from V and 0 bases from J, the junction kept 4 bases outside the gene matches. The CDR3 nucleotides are TGCGCCAGCAGCCCCGGGACAGCCTCTGGAAACACCATATATTTT. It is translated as CASSPGTASGNTIYF.

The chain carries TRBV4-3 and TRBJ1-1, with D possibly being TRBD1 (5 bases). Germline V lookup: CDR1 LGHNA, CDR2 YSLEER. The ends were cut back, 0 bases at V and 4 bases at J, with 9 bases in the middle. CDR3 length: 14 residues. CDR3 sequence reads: CASSQDGGGTEAFF. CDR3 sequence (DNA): TGCGCCAGCAGCCAAGATGGGGGGGGCACTGAAGCTTTCTTT.

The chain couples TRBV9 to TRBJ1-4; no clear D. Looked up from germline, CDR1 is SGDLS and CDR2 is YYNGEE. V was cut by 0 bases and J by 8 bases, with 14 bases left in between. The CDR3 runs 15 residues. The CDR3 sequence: CASSVAASGPEKLFF. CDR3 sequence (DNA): TGTGCCAGCAGCGTAGCCGCCTCAGGCCCGGAAAAACTGTTTTTT.

DNA of the CDR3: TGTGCCAGCTCGCTACGAGGCGGGGAGCTGTTTTTT. Its protein is CASSLRGGELFF. The rearrangement links TRBV18 to TRBJ2-2; D gene uncertain. Germline values: CDR1 KGHSH, CDR2 LQKENI. This CDR3 is built from 12 residues. V lost 6 bases, J lost 7 bases, and 9 bases lay in between.

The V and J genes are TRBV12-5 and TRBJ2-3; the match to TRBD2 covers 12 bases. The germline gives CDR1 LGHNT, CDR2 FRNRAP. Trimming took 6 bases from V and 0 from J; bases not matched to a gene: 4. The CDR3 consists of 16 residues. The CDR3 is CASGPGLAGSTDTQYF. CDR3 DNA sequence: TGTGCTAGTGGCCCCGGACTAGCGGGAAGCACAGATACGCAGTATTTT.

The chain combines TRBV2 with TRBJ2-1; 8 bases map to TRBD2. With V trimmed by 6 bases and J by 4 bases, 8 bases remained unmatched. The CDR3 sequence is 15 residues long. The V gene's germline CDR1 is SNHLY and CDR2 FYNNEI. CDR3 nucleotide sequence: TGTGCCAGCAGATTAGCGGGGCCCGGATACAATGAGCAGTTCTTC. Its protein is CASRLAGPGYNEQFF.

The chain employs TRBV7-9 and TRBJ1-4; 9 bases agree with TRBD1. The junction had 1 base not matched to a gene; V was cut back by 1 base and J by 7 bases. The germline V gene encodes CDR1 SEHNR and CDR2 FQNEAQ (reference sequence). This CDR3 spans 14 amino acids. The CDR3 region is CASSLGDRVEKLFF. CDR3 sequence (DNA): TGTGCCAGCAGCTTAGGGGACAGGGTTGAAAAACTGTTTTTT.

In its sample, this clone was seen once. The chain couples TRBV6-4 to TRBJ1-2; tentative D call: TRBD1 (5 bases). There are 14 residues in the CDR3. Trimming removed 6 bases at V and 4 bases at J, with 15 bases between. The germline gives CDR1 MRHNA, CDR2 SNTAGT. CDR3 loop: CASSPGAEGYGYTF. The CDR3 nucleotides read TGTGCCAGCAGCCCCGGGGCGGAGGGCTATGGCTACACCTTC.

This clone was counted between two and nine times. Written as DNA, the CDR3 is TGTGCCAGTCAGGGAAGGGGAGGCAACCAAGAGACCCAGTACTTC. It codes for CASQGRGGNQETQYF. The chain carries TRBV6-5 and TRBJ2-5; a possible D gene is TRBD2 (6 bases). Germline V CDR1 and CDR2: MNHEY, SVGAGI. The V gene lost 9 bases and the J gene lost 0 bases, with 17 bases spanning the gap. This CDR3 comprises 15 residues.

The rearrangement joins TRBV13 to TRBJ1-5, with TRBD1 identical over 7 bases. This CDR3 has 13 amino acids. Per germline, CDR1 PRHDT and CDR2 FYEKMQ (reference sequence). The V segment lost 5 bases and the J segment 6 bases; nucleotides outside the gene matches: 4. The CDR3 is CASSPRQGQPQHF. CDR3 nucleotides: TGTGCCAGCAGCCCTCGACAGGGTCAGCCCCAGCATTTT.

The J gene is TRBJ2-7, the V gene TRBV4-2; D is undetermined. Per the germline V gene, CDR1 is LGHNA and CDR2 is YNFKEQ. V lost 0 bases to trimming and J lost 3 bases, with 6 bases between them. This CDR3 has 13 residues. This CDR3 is CASSQERSYEQYF. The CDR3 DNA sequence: TGTGCCAGCAGCCAAGAACGCAGCTACGAGCAGTACTTC.

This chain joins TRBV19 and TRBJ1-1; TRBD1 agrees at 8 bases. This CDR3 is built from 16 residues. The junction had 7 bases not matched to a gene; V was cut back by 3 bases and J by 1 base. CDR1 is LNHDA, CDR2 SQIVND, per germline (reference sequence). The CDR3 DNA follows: TGTGCCAGTAGTATCCCTTCGACAGGGGCGAACACTGAAGCTTTCTTT. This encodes CASSIPSTGANTEAFF. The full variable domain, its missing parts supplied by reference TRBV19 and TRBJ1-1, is DGGITQSPKYLFRKEGQNVTLSCEQNLNHDAMYWYRQDPGQGLRLIYYSQIVNDFQKGDIAEGYSVSREKKESFPLTVTSAQKNPTAFYLCASSIPSTGANTEAFFGQGTRLTVV.

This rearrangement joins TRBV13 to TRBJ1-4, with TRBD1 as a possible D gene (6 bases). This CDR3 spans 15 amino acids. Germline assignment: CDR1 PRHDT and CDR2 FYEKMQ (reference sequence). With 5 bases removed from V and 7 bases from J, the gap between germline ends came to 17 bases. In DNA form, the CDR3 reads TGTGCCAGCAGCGTCTCCGGGACATCGGGTGAAAAACTGTTTTTT. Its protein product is CASSVSGTSGEKLFF.

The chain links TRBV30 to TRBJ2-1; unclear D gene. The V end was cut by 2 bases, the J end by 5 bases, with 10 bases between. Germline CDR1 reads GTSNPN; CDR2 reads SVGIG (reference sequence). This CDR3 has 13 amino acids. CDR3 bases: TGTGCCTGGAGTCTCCAGGAAAACAATGAGCAGTTCTTC. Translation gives CAWSLQENNEQFF.

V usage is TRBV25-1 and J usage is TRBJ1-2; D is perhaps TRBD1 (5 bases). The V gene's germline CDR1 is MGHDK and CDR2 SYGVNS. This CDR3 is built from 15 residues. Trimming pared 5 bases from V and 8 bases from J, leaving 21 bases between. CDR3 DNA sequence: TGTGCCAGCAGTCCTAACGGGGGTTTGTCGAGCGGCTACACCTTC. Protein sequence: CASSPNGGLSSGYTF.

CDR3 loop: CASSVAGTPGGEKLFF. The CDR3 bases are TGTGCCAGCAGCGTCGCGGGGACTCCCGGAGGGGAAAAACTGTTTTTT. This chain links TRBV9 with TRBJ1-4; tentatively, D is TRBD1 (5 bases). The CDR3 consists of 16 residues. Trimming took off 2 bases at V and 8 bases at J, with 19 bases between the two ends. CDR1 and CDR2 (germline): SGDLS, YYNGEE.

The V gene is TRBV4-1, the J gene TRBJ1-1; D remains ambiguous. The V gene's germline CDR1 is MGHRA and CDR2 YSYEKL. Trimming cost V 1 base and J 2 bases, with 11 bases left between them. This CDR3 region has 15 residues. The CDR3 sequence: CASSQGGLSNTEAFF. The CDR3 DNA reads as TGCGCCAGCAGCCAAGGAGGATTATCAAACACTGAAGCTTTCTTT.

The CDR3 region is CASSIVGRGETQYF. CDR3 nucleotides: TGTGCCAGTAGTATAGTGGGGCGTGGAGAGACCCAGTACTTC. The rearrangement links TRBV19 to TRBJ2-5, with a possible D match to TRBD1 (5 bases). Trimming pared 1 base from V and 4 bases from J, leaving 10 bases between. The CDR3 is made up of 14 amino acids. Germline loops: CDR1 LNHDA, CDR2 SQIVND (reference sequence).

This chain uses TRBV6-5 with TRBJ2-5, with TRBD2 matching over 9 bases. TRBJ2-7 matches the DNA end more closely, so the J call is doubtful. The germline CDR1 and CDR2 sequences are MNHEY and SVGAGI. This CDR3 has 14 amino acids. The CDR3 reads CASSYGGRASEQYF. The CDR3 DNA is TGTGCCAGCAGTTACGGCGGGAGGGCCTCCGAGCAGTACTTC.

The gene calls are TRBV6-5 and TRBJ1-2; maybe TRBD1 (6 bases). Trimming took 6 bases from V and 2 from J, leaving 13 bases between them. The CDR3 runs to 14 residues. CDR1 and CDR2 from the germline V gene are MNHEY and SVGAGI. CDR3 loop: CASSRTGTNYGYTF. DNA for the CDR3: TGTGCCAGCAGCAGAACAGGGACGAACTATGGCTACACCTTC.

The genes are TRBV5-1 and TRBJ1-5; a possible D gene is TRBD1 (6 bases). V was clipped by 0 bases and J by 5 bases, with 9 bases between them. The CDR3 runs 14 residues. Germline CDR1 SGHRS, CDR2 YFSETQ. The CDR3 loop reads CASSLESGDQPQHF. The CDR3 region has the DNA TGCGCCAGCAGCTTGGAGTCAGGGGATCAGCCCCAGCATTTT.

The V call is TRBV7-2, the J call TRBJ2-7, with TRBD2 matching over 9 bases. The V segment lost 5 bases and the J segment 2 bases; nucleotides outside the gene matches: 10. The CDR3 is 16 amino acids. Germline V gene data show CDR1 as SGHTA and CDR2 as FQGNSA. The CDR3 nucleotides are TGTGCCAGCAGCCGCTCAACCGTAGCGGGGGCCTACGAGCAGTACTTC. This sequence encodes CASSRSTVAGAYEQYF.

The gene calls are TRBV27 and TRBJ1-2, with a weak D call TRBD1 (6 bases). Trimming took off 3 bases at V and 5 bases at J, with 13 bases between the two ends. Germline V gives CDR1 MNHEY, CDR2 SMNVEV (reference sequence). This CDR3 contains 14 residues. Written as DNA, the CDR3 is TGTGCCAGCAGTTTCAGTCAACAGGGATATGGCTACACCTTC. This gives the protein CASSFSQQGYGYTF.

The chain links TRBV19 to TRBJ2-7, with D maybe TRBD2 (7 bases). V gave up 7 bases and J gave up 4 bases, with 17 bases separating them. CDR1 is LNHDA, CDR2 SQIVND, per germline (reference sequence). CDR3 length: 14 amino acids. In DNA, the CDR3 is TGTGCCAGTACCGCAGGCGGGGGCCGGTACGAGCAGTACTTC. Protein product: CASTAGGGRYEQYF.